The TCR beta chain described here comes from a study of graft-versus-host responses after intestinal transplantation (dated by TCRdb to 2020 to 2023). Regarding the study in general: The transplants that recipients got were multivisceral, liver-intestinal, or isolated intestinal. Donor T cell macrochimerism was defined as a peak of at least 4% donor T cells among recipient peripheral blood mononuclear cells. All recipients received anti-thymocyte globulin induction followed by maintenance tacrolimus and steroids for about three years. Rather than being sequenced by the commercial service, samples from three later patients were sequenced in-house on an Illumina MiSeq and processed with MiXCR. The cohort enrolled 24 intestinal transplant recipients including one retransplant, and 3 patients lacking pretransplant specimens were excluded. After intestinal transplantation, graft-versus-host and host-versus-graft alloreactive T cell clones in the graft, circulation and bone marrow were tracked using bulk TCR-beta CDR3 sequencing. To identify alloreactive clones, pre-transplant mixed lymphocyte reaction products were sequenced and then compared with unstimulated pre-transplant donor and recipient T cells. The study at large found these results: In the allografts of patients with donor T cell macrochimerism, GvH to HvG T cell clonal ratios were high. Early after transplant, peak levels of circulating GvH clones were associated with declines in HvG clones. GvH clones turned up in recipient bone marrow, with some appearing earlier in ileal mucosa or blood, a pattern consistent with an intestinal mucosal origin. The conclusions were limited by the relatively low number and heterogeneity of the intestinal transplant patients.

This clone was detected only once. Its binding antigen is unknown. Base qualities are missing; no much larger clone stands one base away. The germline V end is reduced by 4 bases and the J end by 6 bases; junction bases left unmatched: 1. The CDR3 has 12 amino acids, counting the end cysteine and phenylalanine. Of the read, only the CDR3 DNA is kept; its 36 bases are in frame from base 1. Based on the germline V gene (reference sequence), the CDR1 and CDR2 sequences are LNHDA and SQIVND. Receptors were amplified or captured by the immunoSEQ multiplex PCR assay. For most patients, genomic DNA was isolated with the Qiagen DNeasy Blood and Tissue Kit and shipped frozen to Adaptive Biotechnologies for TCR sequencing. For most patients, genomic DNA was subjected to high-throughput TCR-beta CDR3 sequencing by Adaptive Biotechnologies. The paper's data handling went like this. TCR sequencing data for some 17 patients were retrieved from Adaptive's ImmunoSEQ software; a few other patients were processed with MiXCR and VDJtools. To correct CD4 versus CD8 sorting errors, sequences present in both subsets at a frequency ratio below 5:1 were removed. CDR3 nucleotide sequences shared between donor and recipient were removed because their origin could not be assigned. Alloreactive clones required at least 2-fold expansion over unstimulated cells and minimum CFSE-low frequency of 0.002% (template counts) or 0.001% (read counts). Clones detected in sequenced pre-transplant spleen, lymph node, or MLR CFSE-low populations of the donor or recipient were defined as mappable. Cumulative frequency of alloreactive clones was calculated as a percentage of all sequences weighted by copy number. The table was pulled from immuneACCESS by TCRdb, which kept in-frame rearrangements only. Such tables lose some clones; where checked, under half of the loss comes from unresolved V genes, and the rest has no known cause. V, J and clone size were drawn from that table, and D and trimming were deduced from the DNA. The sample table records 85,000 to 130,000 clones; roughly nine tenths of these occur just once. About 1% of the sample is held by the ten biggest clonotypes.

The time point label for this specimen denotes: cells obtained before transplantation from donor or recipient. CD3+CD4+ and CD3+CD8+ populations were FACS-sorted from unstimulated pre-transplant donor and recipient cells taken from spleen or lymph nodes. This sequence uses TRBV19 and TRBJ2-7; TRBD2 matches 9 bases in the middle. This sequence originates from a human donor who received an intestinal transplant. The input for sequencing was unstimulated CD4+ T cells sorted from spleen or lymph node cells, taken before intestinal transplant. This receptor carries the CDR3 CASSSGRAEQYF. The DNA reads as follows: TGTGCCAGTAGTAGCGGGAGGGCCGAGCAGTACTTC.